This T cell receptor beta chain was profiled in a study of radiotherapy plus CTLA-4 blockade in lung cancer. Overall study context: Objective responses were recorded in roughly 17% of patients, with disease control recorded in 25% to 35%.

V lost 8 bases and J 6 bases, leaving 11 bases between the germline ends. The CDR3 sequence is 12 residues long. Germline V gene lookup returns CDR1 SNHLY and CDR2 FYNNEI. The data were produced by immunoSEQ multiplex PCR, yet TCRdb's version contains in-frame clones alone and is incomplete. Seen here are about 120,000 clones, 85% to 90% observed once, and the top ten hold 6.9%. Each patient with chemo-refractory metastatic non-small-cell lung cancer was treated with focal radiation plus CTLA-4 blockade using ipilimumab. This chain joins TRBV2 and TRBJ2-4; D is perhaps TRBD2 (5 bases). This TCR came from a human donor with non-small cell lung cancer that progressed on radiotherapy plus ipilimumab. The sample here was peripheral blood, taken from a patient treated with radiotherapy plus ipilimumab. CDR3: CASQTAGNIQYF. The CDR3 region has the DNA TGTGCCAGCCAGACGGCGGGAAACATTCAGTACTTC.